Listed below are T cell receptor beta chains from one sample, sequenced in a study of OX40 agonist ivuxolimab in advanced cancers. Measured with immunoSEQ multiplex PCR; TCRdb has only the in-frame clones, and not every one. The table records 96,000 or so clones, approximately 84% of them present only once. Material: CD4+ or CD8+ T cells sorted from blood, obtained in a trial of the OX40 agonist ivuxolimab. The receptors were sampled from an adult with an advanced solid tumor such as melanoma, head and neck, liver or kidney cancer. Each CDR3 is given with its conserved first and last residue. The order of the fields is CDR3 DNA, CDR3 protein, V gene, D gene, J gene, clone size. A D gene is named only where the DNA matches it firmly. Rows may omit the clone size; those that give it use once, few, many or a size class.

CDR3 DNA: TGCGCCAGCAGTTCTACCTCTGGGGCCAACGTCCTGACTTTC; CDR3 protein: CASSSTSGANVLTF; V gene: TRBV5-1; D gene: NA; J gene: TRBJ2-6; clone size: NA
CDR3 DNA: TGTGCCAGCAGCCAAGATTATCGACAGCGGAACTATGGCTACACCTTC; CDR3 protein: CASSQDYRQRNYGYTF; V gene: TRBV14; D gene: NA; J gene: TRBJ1-2; clone size: NA
CDR3 DNA: TGTGCCAGCAGTTACAAGGGGGGAGTCACTGAAGCTTTCTTT; CDR3 protein: CASSYKGGVTEAFF; V gene: TRBV6-5; D gene: NA; J gene: TRBJ1-1; clone size: NA
CDR3 DNA: TGTGCCAGCAGCTTTGGCGGAGAATATAGCAATCAGCCCCAGCATTTT; CDR3 protein: CASSFGGEYSNQPQHF; V gene: TRBV7-8; D gene: NA; J gene: TRBJ1-5; clone size: once
CDR3 DNA: TGTGCCAGCAGCTTACTGGGAACCGAGCAGTACTTC; CDR3 protein: CASSLLGTEQYF; V gene: TRBV5-6; D gene: NA; J gene: TRBJ2-7; clone size: NA
CDR3 DNA: TGTGCCAGCAGCTTAAGGGACAGGGACATTAGCAATCAGCCCCAGCATTTT; CDR3 protein: CASSLRDRDISNQPQHF; V gene: TRBV7-9; D gene: TRBD1; J gene: TRBJ1-5; clone size: NA
CDR3 DNA: TGTGCCAGTACCGCAAGCGGGAGATTCAATGAGCAGTTCTTC; CDR3 protein: CASTASGRFNEQFF; V gene: TRBV19; D gene: TRBD2; J gene: TRBJ2-1; clone size: NA
CDR3 DNA: TGTGCCAGCAGCTTAGGAAGGGACAGGGGATTGGAAACTGAAGCTTTCTTT; CDR3 protein: CASSLGRDRGLETEAFF; V gene: TRBV11-3; D gene: TRBD1; J gene: TRBJ1-1; clone size: NA
CDR3 DNA: TGTGCCAGCAGCTCCCGCACCGGGACAGGGGGCGACTATGGCTACACCTTC; CDR3 protein: CASSSRTGTGGDYGYTF; V gene: TRBV7-2; D gene: TRBD1; J gene: TRBJ1-2; clone size: NA
CDR3 DNA: TGTGCCAGCAGCCCCGAGCCCTGGGGCAATGAGCAGTTCTTC; CDR3 protein: CASSPEPWGNEQFF; V gene: TRBV7-3; D gene: NA; J gene: TRBJ2-1; clone size: once
CDR3 DNA: TGTGCCAGCAGTGGATCTGCCTTGTACGAGCAGTACTTC; CDR3 protein: CASSGSALYEQYF; V gene: TRBV25-1; D gene: NA; J gene: TRBJ2-7; clone size: NA
CDR3 DNA: TGTGCCAGCAGCAGCCAAGGGACAGGGGGTGCCGGGGAGCTGTTTTTT; CDR3 protein: CASSSQGTGGAGELFF; V gene: TRBV9; D gene: TRBD1; J gene: TRBJ2-2; clone size: NA
CDR3 DNA: TGTGCCAGCAGTGAGGGACAGGGGGCACCACATGGCTACACCTTC; CDR3 protein: CASSEGQGAPHGYTF; V gene: TRBV6-1; D gene: TRBD1; J gene: TRBJ1-2; clone size: NA
CDR3 DNA: TGTGCCAGCAGCAGAAAAGGGGCCCCCTCTCCAACTAGCGGGGCACCCAAATCCTACGAGCAGTACTTC; CDR3 protein: CASSRKGAPSPTSGAPKSYEQYF; V gene: TRBV21-1; D gene: NA; J gene: TRBJ2-7; clone size: NA
CDR3 DNA: TGCGCCAGCAGCTTGTTATGGGCAGGGGAAGGTACCGGCTATGGCTACACCTTC; CDR3 protein: CASSLLWAGEGTGYGYTF; V gene: TRBV5-1; D gene: NA; J gene: TRBJ1-2; clone size: NA
CDR3 DNA: TGCGCCAGCAGCACGGGCCCTAGCGGGAGTTCCTACAATGAGCAGTTCTTC; CDR3 protein: CASSTGPSGSSYNEQFF; V gene: TRBV5-1; D gene: TRBD2; J gene: TRBJ2-1; clone size: NA
CDR3 DNA: TGCGCCAGCAGCTTGGAGGGACAGGCGAACACCGGGGAGCTGTTTTTT; CDR3 protein: CASSLEGQANTGELFF; V gene: TRBV5-1; D gene: TRBD1; J gene: TRBJ2-2; clone size: NA
CDR3 DNA: TGTGCCAGCATCGATCTCCGGGACACCATGGAAGCTTTCTTT; CDR3 protein: CASIDLRDTMEAFF; V gene: TRBV27; D gene: NA; J gene: TRBJ1-1; clone size: once
CDR3 DNA: TGTGCCAGCAGCTTGGCGGACAGGGTGATGTATAGCAATCAGCCCCAGCATTTT; CDR3 protein: CASSLADRVMYSNQPQHF; V gene: TRBV7-8; D gene: TRBD1; J gene: TRBJ1-5; clone size: NA
CDR3 DNA: TGTGCCATCAGCCCCAGGGGAGGTGGCTACACCTTC; CDR3 protein: CAISPRGGGYTF; V gene: TRBV10-3; D gene: NA; J gene: TRBJ1-2; clone size: once
CDR3 DNA: TGTGCCAGCAGCATCAAGATAGCCAAAAACATTCAGTACTTC; CDR3 protein: CASSIKIAKNIQYF; V gene: TRBV5-6; D gene: NA; J gene: TRBJ2-4; clone size: few
CDR3 DNA: TGTGCCAGCACCCTACAGGGTGTCACAGATACGCAGTATTTT; CDR3 protein: CASTLQGVTDTQYF; V gene: TRBV6-6; D gene: NA; J gene: TRBJ2-3; clone size: NA
CDR3 DNA: TGCGCCAGCAGCGTCCGACAGGGATGGACTGAAGCTTTCTTT; CDR3 protein: CASSVRQGWTEAFF; V gene: TRBV5-1; D gene: TRBD1; J gene: TRBJ1-1; clone size: NA
CDR3 DNA: TGTGCTAGTGGTTTGGTAGTAGCCCTAGCGGGGGGCGGCGGGGAGCTGTTTTTT; CDR3 protein: CASGLVVALAGGGGELFF; V gene: TRBV12-5; D gene: TRBD2; J gene: TRBJ2-2; clone size: NA
CDR3 DNA: TGTGCCAGCAGCTTAAACCGGCAGGCCAGCGAGACCCAGTACTTC; CDR3 protein: CASSLNRQASETQYF; V gene: TRBV13; D gene: NA; J gene: TRBJ2-5; clone size: NA
CDR3 DNA: TGCAGCGTGGGGGGGGATACGCAGTATTTT; CDR3 protein: CSVGGDTQYF; V gene: TRBV29-1; D gene: TRBD2; J gene: TRBJ2-3; clone size: NA
CDR3 DNA: TGTGCCAGTAGTAACCGCGGGACCATCCAAGAGACCCAGTACTTC; CDR3 protein: CASSNRGTIQETQYF; V gene: TRBV19; D gene: NA; J gene: TRBJ2-5; clone size: NA
CDR3 DNA: TGTGCCAGCAGCTTGGACACAGGGCCCTATGGCTACACCTTC; CDR3 protein: CASSLDTGPYGYTF; V gene: TRBV5-8; D gene: NA; J gene: TRBJ1-2; clone size: NA
CDR3 DNA: TGTGCCAGCAGTGGGCCCTACACTGAAGCTTTCTTT; CDR3 protein: CASSGPYTEAFF; V gene: TRBV27; D gene: NA; J gene: TRBJ1-1; clone size: NA
CDR3 DNA: TGTGCCAGCAGCTTGCATCAGTCGAGTGGAAACACCATATATTTT; CDR3 protein: CASSLHQSSGNTIYF; V gene: TRBV5-6; D gene: NA; J gene: TRBJ1-3; clone size: NA
CDR3 DNA: TGCGCCAGCAGCTTGGGGACAGTTAACTATGGCTACACCTTC; CDR3 protein: CASSLGTVNYGYTF; V gene: TRBV5-1; D gene: NA; J gene: TRBJ1-2; clone size: NA